This entry lists 3 T cell receptor beta chains sequenced from one sample in a study of immune evolution from preneoplasia to lung adenocarcinoma. The method was immunoSEQ multiplex PCR; TCRdb's version includes in-frame clones alone and lacks a portion of them. Of 5,000 or so clones in the sample, approximately 74% were seen once. What was sequenced was FFPE adjacent normal lung tissue. These receptors originate from a person aged 55-79 years with lung adenocarcinoma.

This sequence joins TRBV6-5 and TRBJ1-1; a possible D gene is TRBD1 (6 bases). Trimming pared 7 bases from V and 8 bases from J, leaving 11 bases between. Germline loops: CDR1 MNHEY, CDR2 SVGAGI. This CDR3 region has 11 residues. CDR3 sequence: CASISGHEAFF. CDR3 nucleotides: TGTGCCAGCATCTCGGGACACGAAGCTTTCTTT.

V is TRBV29-1 and J is TRBJ2-4; D remains ambiguous. The V gene's germline CDR1 is SQVTM and CDR2 ANQGSEA. CDR3 length equals 12 residues. V lost 7 bases and J 11 bases, leaving 18 bases between the germline ends. The CDR3 sequence is CSASAPSLVQYF. The CDR3 coding sequence is TGCAGCGCCTCCGCTCCCTCCCTGGTTCAGTACTTC.

This chain links TRBV6-5 with TRBJ2-1, with 10 positions matching TRBD2. The CDR3 spans 15 residues. Looked up from germline, CDR1 is MNHEY and CDR2 is SVGAGI. J was trimmed by 10 bases and V by 0 bases; bases with no gene match: 6. CDR3 sequence reads: CASSYSKREGVEQFF. The CDR3 DNA is TGTGCCAGCAGTTACTCTAAGCGGGAGGGCGTCGAGCAGTTCTTC.